A selection of T cell receptor beta chains follows, all from one sample in a study of T cell responses to AZD1222 COVID-19 vaccine. Profiled with immunoSEQ multiplex PCR; TCRdb holds only in-frame clones, not every one. The table records 50,000 to 60,000 clones, about 90% of them present only once. This specimen consisted of peripheral blood, obtained on day 0 of AZD1222 vaccination. The receptors stem from an adult in good health. The CDR3 runs from the conserved cysteine through the conserved F or W. The D gene is left open where the match is weak. Clone size is shown for a subset of rows, as once, few, many or a class of expanded clone.

d_call	clone_size	v_call	j_call	cdr3_aa	cdr3_nt
NA	NA	TRBV7-2	TRBJ1-4	CASSSREGLNEKLFF	TGTGCCAGCAGCTCAAGGGAGGGACTTAATGAAAAACTGTTTTTT
NA	NA	TRBV27	TRBJ1-4	CASSSNRVSDEKLFF	TGTGCCAGCAGTTCCAACAGGGTTTCGGATGAAAAACTGTTTTTT
TRBD2	NA	TRBV6-5	TRBJ2-7	CASSSSGLSYEQYF	TGTGCCAGCAGTTCTAGCGGGTTAAGCTACGAGCAGTACTTC
NA	NA	TRBV19	TRBJ2-7	CASNPYSRGSGYEQYF	TGTGCCAGTAACCCCTACTCCCGGGGGTCGGGTTACGAGCAGTACTTC
TRBD2	NA	TRBV23-1	TRBJ2-2	CASSHHLAGVIWGELFF	TGCGCCAGCAGTCATCATCTAGCGGGAGTGATTTGGGGGGAGCTGTTTTTT
TRBD2	few	TRBV25-1	TRBJ2-7	CASSESRAGASYEQYF	TGTGCCAGCAGTGAATCTCGAGCGGGGGCCTCCTACGAGCAGTACTTC
NA	NA	TRBV11-3	TRBJ2-2	CASSLGLGKTNTGELFF	TGTGCCAGCAGCTTAGGTCTGGGGAAGACGAACACCGGGGAGCTGTTTTTT
TRBD1	NA	TRBV6-5	TRBJ1-2	CATADRENYGYTF	TGTGCCACCGCGGACAGGGAAAATTATGGCTACACCTTC
NA	NA	TRBV5-1	TRBJ1-5	CASSLSQGQPQHF	TGCGCCAGCAGCTTGAGTCAGGGGCAGCCCCAGCATTTT
NA	NA	TRBV30	TRBJ1-2	CAWTTGTDFYGYTF	TGTGCCTGGACAACGGGGACTGATTTTTATGGCTACACCTTC